This T cell receptor beta chain emerged from a study of CD8+CD57+ T cells in acquired aplastic anemia. Notes on the study in general: Significant differences in CD8+ Simpson's diversity were not observed between patients and controls.

Template material for TCR beta VDJ and CDR3 profiling consisted of genomic DNA. TCRdb processed the reads anew with MiXCR; each CDR3 protein has one entry. The sample has about 160,000 distinct CDR3 sequences, roughly 45% seen once. V trimming: 3 bases; J trimming: 8 bases; junction bases outside the gene matches: 8. The V gene's germline CDR1 is SNHLY and CDR2 FYNNEI. The CDR3 is made up of 15 amino acids. Many counts were recorded for this clonotype. Its target is unknown. Sequenced input: sorted CD4+, CD8+, or CD8+CD57+ T cells (not recorded which) from PBMCs. The V and J genes are TRBV2 and TRBJ2-4, with 9 nucleotides matching TRBD2. This TCR came from a human donor in good health. Written as DNA, the CDR3 is TGTGCCAGCAGTGAGCTAGCGGGGCGGGCGGACATTCAGTACTTC. Amino acids: CASSELAGRADIQYF.